Sequencing of this T cell receptor beta chain was carried out in a study of early T cells in non-severe SARS-CoV-2 infection. Across the study: Investigators sequenced bulk RNA drawn from unsorted whole blood, and chains remained unpaired. Study observations and caveats: Matching results from VDJdb favored anti-spike CD8 responses, leaving private and CD4 specificities undetected.

Unique molecular identifiers were affixed to single, distinct cDNA molecules. MiXCR, run by TCRdb on the 5' RACE reads, gives a single entry per CDR3 protein. In the table there are tens of thousands of distinct CDR3 sequences, approximately 12% of which are singletons. This clonotype was seen many times. Its antigen is not identified. The ends lost 6 bases at V and 2 bases at J; junction bases unmatched: 3. Germline V gene lookup returns CDR1 PRHDT and CDR2 FYEKMQ (reference sequence). The CDR3 consists of 14 residues. The sequence was obtained from an adult who was a healthcare worker with PCR-confirmed SARS-CoV-2 infection or an uninfected control (not recorded which). The sample consisted of whole blood. This chain uses TRBV13 with TRBJ2-7; 11 nucleotides match TRBD2. The DNA of the CDR3 is TGTGCCAGCAGATCGACTAGCGGGACCTACGAGCAGTACTTC. Translation: CASRSTSGTYEQYF.